This entry features one TCR beta chain sequence. Individuals drawn from approximately 22 US areas were about 18 to 89 years old. Germline V lookup: CDR1 LGHDT, CDR2 YNNKEL (reference sequence). The CDR3 runs to 15 residues. With 6 bases clipped from V and 7 bases from J, the junction kept 12 bases outside the gene matches. As handled by the study authors: Researchers report that nucleated cell counts were estimated from reference gene primer amplification. This table comes from immunoSEQ multiplex PCR, and its TCRdb copy is limited to in-frame clones, with some not included. V and J calls and clone size are those listed in that table; D and trimming were worked out from the DNA. The top ten clones hold roughly 14% of a sample with roughly 220,000 clones, 88% of them seen once. This record belongs to a study of blood T cell repertoires in COVID-19. For the study at large: Acute and convalescent COVID-19 specimens originated in the United States, Italy and Spain. In each case, the material was cDNA or gDNA derived from T cells, B-cell-depleted T cells, or PBMCs.

The TCR originated in a woman in her forties or fifties with acute COVID-19. The specimen was PBMCs or T cells enriched from blood (not recorded which). The rearrangement links TRBV3-1 (or the pseudogene TRBV3-2) to TRBJ2-7; 10 bases agree with TRBD1. CDR3 bases: TGTGCCAGCAGGCAGACGGGACAGGGGACTTGGGAGCAGTACTTC. Residues: CASRQTGQGTWEQYF.